The rows below give T cell receptor beta chains drawn from one sample of a study of cytomegalovirus exposure and HLA in healthy donors. Sequencing was performed with immunoSEQ multiplex PCR; in TCRdb, only in-frame clones are kept and a portion is missing. The sample yields 150,000 to 200,000 clones, approximately 75% seen once. The sample consisted of PBMCs. The receptors were gathered from a woman between 18 and 29 years old in good health and CMV-seronegative. Each CDR3 is given with its conserved first and last residue. The D gene is left open where the match is weak. Expanded clones are given a class, and other clones once, few, many or no size at all.

v_gene	d_gene	j_gene	abundance	len	CDR3nt	CDR3aa
TRBV9	NA	TRBJ2-5	NA	14	TGTGCCAGCAGCCCGACAGGCCCGGGAGAGACCCAGTACTTC	CASSPTGPGETQYF
TRBV6-5	TRBD1	TRBJ2-7	NA	15	TGTGCCAGCAGTTACTCAGGGACAGATACCTACGAGCAGTACTTC	CASSYSGTDTYEQYF
TRBV6-5	NA	TRBJ1-1	NA	14	TGTGCCAGCAGTGGTAACAGGAGGAACACTGAAGCTTTCTTT	CASSGNRRNTEAFF
TRBV4-1	TRBD1	TRBJ2-5	NA	17	TGCGCCAGCAGCGAGATTCCGGGACAGGGAAATCAAGAGACCCAGTACTTC	CASSEIPGQGNQETQYF
TRBV2	NA	TRBJ2-1	few	14	TGTGCCAGCACGGGGGGCCCGTCCTACAATGAGCAGTTCTTC	CASTGGPSYNEQFF
TRBV2	TRBD1	TRBJ1-1	few	14	TGTGCCAGCAGTGAGAGGACAGGAGCAGCTGAAGCTTTCTTT	CASSERTGAAEAFF
TRBV2	TRBD1	TRBJ2-3	NA	15	TGTGCCAGCATCAGACAGGGGCTTAGCACAGATACGCAGTATTTT	CASIRQGLSTDTQYF
TRBV4-2	TRBD2	TRBJ2-1	few	18	TGTGCCAGCAGCCAAGGAGGGACTAGCGGCAATTCCTACAATGAGCAGTTCTTC	CASSQGGTSGNSYNEQFF
TRBV5-5	NA	TRBJ1-1	NA	13	TGTGCCAGCAGCCGGGTGACGAACACTGAAGCTTTCTTT	CASSRVTNTEAFF
TRBV7-3	TRBD1	TRBJ1-1	few	13	TGTGCCAGCAGCCAGGACAGGGACACTGAAGCTTTCTTT	CASSQDRDTEAFF
TRBV27	NA	TRBJ2-2	few	14	TGTGCCAGCAGTTACAGGACCAACACCGGGGAGCTGTTTTTT	CASSYRTNTGELFF
TRBV9	NA	TRBJ2-5	NA	15	TGTGCCAGCAGCACAGGGCAGGGGCAGGGAGAGACCCAGTACTTC	CASSTGQGQGETQYF
TRBV6-6	TRBD1	TRBJ2-7	NA	16	TGTGCCAGCAGTTACTCGCCCGGGACAGGGGGCCACGAGCAGTACTTC	CASSYSPGTGGHEQYF
TRBV9	NA	TRBJ1-1	few	11	TGTGCCAGCTCGGGGGACACTGAAGCTTTCTTT	CASSGDTEAFF
TRBV6-5	TRBD2	TRBJ2-1	NA	15	TGTGCCAGCAGGGCTAGCGGAGGTTCCTACAATGAGCAGTTCTTC	CASRASGGSYNEQFF
TRBV19	TRBD1	TRBJ2-7	NA	15	TGTGCCAGTAGTGCAACCACAGGGGGCAGGGACGAGCAGTACTTC	CASSATTGGRDEQYF
TRBV6-5	NA	TRBJ1-6	NA	14	TGTGCCAGCAGAAAGCAGGGTAATAATTCACCCCTCCACTTT	CASRKQGNNSPLHF
TRBV5-8	NA	TRBJ1-4	NA	15	TGTGCCAGCAGCACCGACAGGCCATCGAATGAAAAACTGTTTTTT	CASSTDRPSNEKLFF
TRBV29-1	TRBD1	TRBJ1-1	NA	14	TGCAGCGTCAGGGACAGCATCATGAACACTGAAGCTTTCTTT	CSVRDSIMNTEAFF
TRBV6-5	NA	TRBJ2-5	NA	14	TGTGCCAGCAGCCAACCAGGGGCGGTGGAGACCCAGTACTTC	CASSQPGAVETQYF
TRBV5-1	NA	TRBJ2-1	NA	14	TGCGCCAGCAGCTTGGGCAGGGGAGACAATGAGCAGTTCTTC	CASSLGRGDNEQFF
TRBV29-1	TRBD1	TRBJ2-3	NA	14	TGCAGTAGCGTAGGGGACAGGGGAGGGGATACGCAGTATTTT	CSSVGDRGGDTQYF
TRBV4-1	NA	TRBJ1-5	NA	14	TGCGCCAGCAGCCAACTGGCGGGGCGGTGGCCCCAGCATTTT	CASSQLAGRWPQHF
TRBV11-1	NA	TRBJ2-5	NA	13	TGTGCCAGCAGCCCGCACCTGGACAGTAGGCAGTACTTC	CASSPHLDSRQYF
TRBV11-2	NA	TRBJ2-4	NA	17	TGTGCCAGCAGCTTAGATCTGCGGGGCGCCGTGACGGACATTCAGTACTTC	CASSLDLRGAVTDIQYF
TRBV28	NA	TRBJ2-3	NA	15	TGTGCCAGCAGTTTACTTAGCTTCGGCACAGATACGCAGTATTTT	CASSLLSFGTDTQYF
TRBV5-1	TRBD2	TRBJ2-3	NA	16	TGCGCCAGCAGCACTGGGACTAGAGGACCCACAGATACGCAGTATTTT	CASSTGTRGPTDTQYF
TRBV5-6	TRBD1	TRBJ2-7	NA	15	TGTGCCAGCAGCCCCCTGGACAGGGCGCCCTACGAGCAGTACTTC	CASSPLDRAPYEQYF
TRBV10-3	NA	TRBJ1-1	NA	15	TGTGCCATCAGTGAGTCCTCAGGGGATAGCACTGAAGCTTTCTTT	CAISESSGDSTEAFF
TRBV25-1	NA	TRBJ1-4	NA	15	TGTGCCAGCAGAGACGACAGGCTCACTAATGAAAAACTGTTTTTT	CASRDDRLTNEKLFF
TRBV19	NA	TRBJ1-5	NA	17	TGTGCCAGTAGTACCCAGAACAGGGTCCCTAGCAATCAGCCCCAGCATTTT	CASSTQNRVPSNQPQHF
TRBV5-6	TRBD1	TRBJ1-2	NA	14	TGTGCCAGCAGCCCGCGACAGGGGAACTATGGCTACACCTTC	CASSPRQGNYGYTF
TRBV30	TRBD1	TRBJ1-2	NA	14	TGTGCCTGCGCGAAGACAGGGCTGATCTATGGCTACACCTTC	CACAKTGLIYGYTF
TRBV2	NA	TRBJ1-6	NA	13	TGTGCCAGCAGTGGGGAGGGAAGTCCACCCCTCCACTTT	CASSGEGSPPLHF
TRBV6-6	NA	TRBJ2-1	NA	13	TGTGCATCAGGACGGGAGACTCCCAATGAGCAGTTCTTC	CASGRETPNEQFF
TRBV5-1	TRBD1	TRBJ1-2	NA	12	TGCGCCAGTACCGGGACAGGGGAAGGCTACACCTTC	CASTGTGEGYTF
TRBV5-6	NA	TRBJ1-1	NA	14	TGTGCCAGCAGCTGGGTCGGCGGTGACACTGAAGCTTTCTTT	CASSWVGGDTEAFF
TRBV6-1	TRBD1	TRBJ1-1	NA	15	TGTGCCAGCAGTGTAGACAGGGGAGGGATCACTGAAGCTTTCTTT	CASSVDRGGITEAFF
TRBV5-1	TRBD1	TRBJ2-7	NA	16	TGCGCCAGCAGCTTGGCTACCGGGACAGGGACCTACGAGCAGTACTTC	CASSLATGTGTYEQYF
TRBV27	NA	TRBJ1-5	NA	13	TGTGCCAGCAGTTACAGGGCTGGTCAGCCCCAGCATTTT	CASSYRAGQPQHF
TRBV11-2	TRBD2	TRBJ2-7	NA	14	TGTGCCAGCAGCTTAGGGGGACGGGGGGACGAGCAGTACTTC	CASSLGGRGDEQYF
TRBV18	NA	TRBJ1-5	NA	12	TGTGCCAGCTCGACGGAGGATCAGCCCCAGCATTTT	CASSTEDQPQHF
TRBV5-1	TRBD1	TRBJ1-3	once	16	TGCGCCAGCAGCTTGGGGACAGGGGGAAGTGGAAACACCATATATTTT	CASSLGTGGSGNTIYF
TRBV10-3	TRBD1	TRBJ2-7	NA	14	TGTGCCACCCTAGGGACAGGAGGGGCCTACGAGCAGTACTTC	CATLGTGGAYEQYF
TRBV2	NA	TRBJ1-2	NA	13	TGTGCCCCAGGGAGGTTTGGGGACTATGGCTACACCTTC	CAPGRFGDYGYTF
TRBV18	NA	TRBJ1-1	few	12	TGTGCCAGCTCACGAAGTGGAGGGGAAGCTTTCTTT	CASSRSGGEAFF
TRBV5-1	TRBD1	TRBJ1-4	NA	14	TGCGCCAGCAGCTTGACAGGGGCTAATGAAAAACTGTTTTTT	CASSLTGANEKLFF
TRBV18	TRBD2	TRBJ2-1	many	15	TGTGCCAGCTCACCAGGACTAGCTAGGACCGATGAGCAGTTCTTC	CASSPGLARTDEQFF
TRBV19	NA	TRBJ2-1	few	13	TGTGCCAGTAGTATTTCAGGGGACGATGAGCAGTTCTTC	CASSISGDDEQFF